This T cell receptor beta chain was observed in a study of T cells in Graves' hyperthyroidism and ophthalmopathy. Notes on the study in general: A median approximately 6.5 months before onset, the model predicted ophthalmopathy.

Using RNA transcripts as the source, TCR beta CDR3 regions were amplified. With the HTBI primer set, the TCR CDR3 went through a first round of RT-PCR. One entry per CDR3 protein results from TCRdb running MiXCR on the multiplex PCR reads. Seen here are about 250,000 distinct CDR3 sequences, roughly 22% observed once, and the top ten hold around 64%. Disease duration was under 3 months in the ophthalmopathy patients, who also had a Clinical Activity Score of at least 3 and a NOSPECS grade of at least 4. Thyroid ultrasound, orbital computed tomography, clinical symptoms, and serum thyroxine and TRAb underpinned diagnoses. It was 8 to 10 ml of fresh peripheral blood that supplied the PBMCs. This clonotype was found many times. As yet, its antigen is unknown. This sequence originates from a man younger than 45 with Graves' ophthalmopathy. Sequenced material: blood.

The DNA of the CDR3 is TGTGCCTGGAAGGGCTCCAGCGGCGAGCGTGGCTACACCTTC. Amino acids: CAWKGSSGERGYTF. This chain uses TRBV30 with TRBJ1-2; D not resolved. Trimming stripped 4 bases from V and 7 bases from J, with 19 bases between. CDR1 and CDR2 from the germline V gene are GTSNPN and SVGIG (reference sequence). The CDR3 contains 14 residues.